Each of the 4 T cell receptor beta chains below was sequenced from the same sample in a study of identical twins. TCRdb called the 5' RACE reads again in MiXCR, with one record for every CDR3 protein. The sample lists 550,000 to 700,000 distinct CDR3 sequences; 9.5% to 10% were seen once. This sample was shared with a second study, whose subject was yellow fever vaccine responses in identical twins.

The sample comprised PBMCs. The receptor set was obtained from a young woman in good health.

This clonotype was counted many times. V and J are TRBV14 and TRBJ2-1; D ambiguous. Trimming left V 2 bases short and J 7 bases short, with 9 bases between. The CDR3 covers 13 residues. Germline CDR1 and CDR2: SGHDN and FVKESK. CDR3 DNA sequence: TGTGCCAGCAGCCAATCTGTCGGGAATGAGCAGTTCTTC. Amino acid sequence: CASSQSVGNEQFF. Full variable domain (outside the CDR3, taken from reference TRBV14 and TRBJ2-1): EAGVTQFPSHSVIEKGQTVTLRCDPISGHDNLYWYRRVMGKEIKFLLHFVKESKQDESGMPNNRFLAERTGGTYSTLKVQPAELEDSGVYFCASSQSVGNEQFFGPGTRLTVL.

This clonotype has only a few counts. The chain couples TRBV12-3 or TRBV12-4 to TRBJ2-5; 7 bases map to TRBD2. With V trimmed by 6 bases and J by 0 bases, 10 bases remained unmatched. The CDR3 has 16 amino acids. The CDR3 loop reads CASSRIAGGNQETQYF. In DNA, the CDR3 is TGTGCCAGCAGCAGAATAGCCGGGGGGAACCAAGAGACCCAGTACTTC.

There are a few counts of this clonotype. V and J are TRBV28 and TRBJ2-7; 9 nucleotides match TRBD1. Germline trimming cut 5 bases from V and 4 bases from J; bases unmatched to any gene: 12. In germline, CDR1 is MDHEN, CDR2 SYDVKM. This CDR3 contains 16 residues. The CDR3 here is CASSADRGGAGYEQYF. DNA for the CDR3: TGTGCCAGCAGTGCAGACAGGGGGGGCGCTGGGTACGAGCAGTACTTC. Looking up the rest from reference TRBV28 and TRBJ2-7 gives the full variable domain: DVKVTQSSRYLVKRTGEKVFLECVQDMDHENMFWYRQDPGLGLRLIYFSYDVKMKEKGDIPEGYSVSREKKERFSLILESASTNQTSMYLCASSADRGGAGYEQYFGPGTRLTVT.

The chain combines TRBV6-6 with TRBJ2-3; D not resolved. Germline loops: CDR1 MNHNY, CDR2 SVGAGI (reference sequence). The V end lost 7 bases, the J end lost 1 base, and 6 bases lay between the germline ends. This CDR3 is 12 amino acids long. CDR3: CASNGGTDTQYF. Written as DNA, the CDR3 is TGTGCCAGCAACGGCGGCACAGATACGCAGTATTTT.